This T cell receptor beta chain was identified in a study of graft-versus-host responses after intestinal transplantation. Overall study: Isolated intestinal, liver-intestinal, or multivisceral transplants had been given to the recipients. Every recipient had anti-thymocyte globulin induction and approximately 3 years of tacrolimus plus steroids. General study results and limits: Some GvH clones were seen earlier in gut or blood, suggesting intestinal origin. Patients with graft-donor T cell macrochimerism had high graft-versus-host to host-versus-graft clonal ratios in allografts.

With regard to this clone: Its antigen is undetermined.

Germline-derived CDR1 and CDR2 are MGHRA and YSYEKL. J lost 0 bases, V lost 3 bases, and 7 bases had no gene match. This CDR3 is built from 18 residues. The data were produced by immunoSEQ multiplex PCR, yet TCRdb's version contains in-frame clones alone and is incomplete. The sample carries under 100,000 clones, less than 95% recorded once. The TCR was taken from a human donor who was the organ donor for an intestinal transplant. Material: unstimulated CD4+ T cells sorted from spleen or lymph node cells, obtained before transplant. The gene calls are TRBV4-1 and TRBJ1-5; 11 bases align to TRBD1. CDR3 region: CASSQGRDRGYSNQPQHF. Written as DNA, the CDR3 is TGCGCCAGCAGCCAGGGCCGGGACAGGGGGTATAGCAATCAGCCCCAGCATTTT.